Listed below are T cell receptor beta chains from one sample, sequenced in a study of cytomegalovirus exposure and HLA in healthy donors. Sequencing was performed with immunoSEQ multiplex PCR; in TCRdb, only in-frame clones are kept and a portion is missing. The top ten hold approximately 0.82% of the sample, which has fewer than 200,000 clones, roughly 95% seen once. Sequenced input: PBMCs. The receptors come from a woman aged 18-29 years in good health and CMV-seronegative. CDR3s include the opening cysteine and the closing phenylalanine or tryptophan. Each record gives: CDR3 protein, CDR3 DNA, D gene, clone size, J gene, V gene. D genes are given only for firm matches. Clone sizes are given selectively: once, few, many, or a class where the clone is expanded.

CASRIPGLAGPETQYF TGTGCCAGCAGGATCCCGGGACTAGCGGGCCCAGAGACCCAGTACTTC TRBD2 - TRBJ2-5 TRBV2
CASSYSAGGSYEQYF TGTGCCAGCAGTTACTCAGCGGGGGGATCCTACGAGCAGTACTTC TRBD2 - TRBJ2-7 TRBV6-6
CASRGPGQGNYGYTF TGTGCCAGCAGGGGCCCGGGACAGGGAAACTATGGCTACACCTTC TRBD1 - TRBJ1-2 TRBV27
CASSSSATEAFF TGTGCCAGCAGCTCCAGTGCAACTGAAGCTTTCTTT - - TRBJ1-1 TRBV11-2
CASSRFPSGVSYEQYF TGTGCCAGCAGCCGTTTCCCTAGCGGTGTATCCTACGAGCAGTACTTC TRBD2 - TRBJ2-7 TRBV7-9
CSAWDTGYTF TGCAGTGCCTGGGACACAGGCTACACCTTC - few TRBJ1-2 TRBV20-1
CASSPRLIAPNTGELFF TGTGCCAGTAGTCCCCGTCTAATAGCCCCGAACACCGGGGAGCTGTTTTTT - once TRBJ2-2 TRBV19
CASSLVGVEETQYF TGCGCCAGCAGCTTGGTCGGGGTTGAAGAGACCCAGTACTTC - - TRBJ2-5 TRBV5-1
CASSETGGDEQFF TGTGCCAGCAGTGAAACGGGGGGGGATGAGCAGTTCTTC TRBD2 - TRBJ2-1 TRBV6-5
CASSPISEGTMGYTF TGTGCCAGCAGTCCTATTAGTGAGGGGACTATGGGCTACACCTTC - - TRBJ1-2 TRBV7-9
CASSSSLGQENIQYF TGTGCCAGCAGTAGCTCTTTGGGACAAGAAAACATTCAGTACTTC - - TRBJ2-4 TRBV13
CASSLLEGGYNEQFF TGTGCCAGCAGCCTCCTGGAGGGGGGGTACAATGAGCAGTTCTTC - once TRBJ2-1 TRBV14
CASSSWTSGAYEQYF TGTGCCAGCAGCTCATGGACTAGCGGTGCCTACGAGCAGTACTTC TRBD2 - TRBJ2-7 TRBV5-4
CASSIGQGARAKNIQYF TGTGCCAGTAGTATTGGTCAGGGGGCGCGGGCCAAAAACATTCAGTACTTC TRBD1 - TRBJ2-4 TRBV19